A selection of T cell receptor beta chains follows, all from one sample in a study of T cell responses to AZD1222 COVID-19 vaccine. This table comes from immunoSEQ multiplex PCR, and its TCRdb copy is limited to in-frame clones, with some not included. This table holds approximately 140,000 clones, around 90% found once. Sequencing used peripheral blood, obtained on day 0 of AZD1222 vaccination. The receptors here all came from an adult in good health. Both conserved end residues are part of each CDR3.

>TRBJ2-5|TRBV5-6
CASSLAGLGQETQYF
>TRBJ2-1|TRBV5-4
CASSLDPASSYNEQFF
>TRBJ1-3|TRBV6-5
CASRGTGGYGNTIYF
>TRBJ2-2|TRBV19
CASVGGSRNTGELFF
>TRBJ1-1|TRBV11-3
CASAGTGSVNTEAFF
>TRBJ1-1|TRBV28
CASTQGWGNTEAFF
>TRBJ1-2|TRBV19
CASSTHRGPNYGYTF
>TRBJ2-6|TRBV7-9
CASSPGGPSGANVLTF
>TRBJ1-5|TRBV27
CASSPRTGYSNQPQHF
>TRBJ2-1|TRBV27
CASTFLRDYAYNEQFF
>TRBJ2-5|TRBV6-5
CASSYAPRQGGETQYF
>TRBJ1-1|TRBV27
CASSLLGANTEAFF
>TRBJ2-7|TRBV27
CASSGGVPGLRYEQYF
>TRBJ2-7|TRBV6-5
CASRSSYEQYF
>TRBJ2-1|TRBV7-9
CASSLRRLEFNEQFF
>TRBJ2-7|TRBV6-2/TRBV6-3
CASSRTGTGVLEQYF
>TRBJ2-7|TRBV5-4
CASSLSGGGTYEQYF